This TCR beta chain was obtained from a study of T cells after yellow fever vaccination. Study-wide context: Low-cell-number fractions underwent preparation using SMART-Seq v4 Ultra Low Input.

Overall study results and limits: Some clonotypes were seen in both the CD4 and the CD8 compartments. These made up a small share and likely arose from convergent recombination. Abundant contaminating clonotypes from the bulk population could appear in FACS-sorted repertoires.

This clonotype showed up many times. Its antigen is as yet unknown. Trimming removed 6 bases from V and 5 bases from J; junction bases left unmatched: 18. The length of the CDR3 is 17 residues. The germline gives CDR1 ENHRY, CDR2 SYGVKD. Template switching by 5'RACE produced TCR cDNA, adding a universal primer site and UMIs. TCRdb analysed the 5' RACE reads with MiXCR anew, one entry per CDR3 protein. The table shows over 120,000 distinct CDR3 sequences, with about 6.2% occurring only once. This receptor was identified in a man aged 25-40 years who received the YFV17D yellow fever vaccine. The material was CD4+ T cells sorted from PBMCs, obtained 10 days after the yellow fever booster vaccination. This chain links TRBV10-3 with TRBJ2-7; 8 bases align to TRBD1. The DNA of the CDR3 is TGTGCCATCAGAACCGCCCCCGGACAGGGCGGAGGGGACGAGCAGTACTTC. Its protein product is CAIRTAPGQGGGDEQYF.